Each of the 19 T cell receptor beta chains below was sequenced from the same sample in a study of T cells in localized non-small cell lung cancer. The assay was immunoSEQ multiplex PCR, and TCRdb's table has in-frame clones only and misses some. The sample shows approximately 2,000 clones, 15% to 20% of them seen only once. The input for sequencing was lung tumor tissue, taken before any cancer treatment. Every receptor here comes from a female donor of 60 years or more with stage I squamous cell lung carcinoma.

This clone was detected only a few times. The CDR3 nucleotides read TGTGCCTGGAGTGTAGTCTACAGGGGGCGTTATGATGAAAAACTGTTTTTT. This sequence encodes CAWSVVYRGRYDEKLFF. The gene calls are TRBV30 and TRBJ1-4, with TRBD1 matching over 9 bases. The CDR3 sequence is 17 residues long. Germline assignment: CDR1 GTSNPN and CDR2 SVGIG (reference sequence). The J segment lost 6 bases and the V segment lost 0 bases, leaving 11 bases of the junction unmatched.

This clone was observed at least ten times. V is TRBV11-3 and J is TRBJ2-3; 8 bases fit TRBD2. The ends lost 5 bases at V and 6 bases at J; junction bases unmatched: 10. Germline V gene lookup returns CDR1 SGHNT and CDR2 YENEEA. This CDR3 is 15 amino acids long. The CDR3 nucleotides are TGTGCCAGCAGCCGGGGGGGATCAAAGTCGGATACGCAGTATTTT. Its protein product is CASSRGGSKSDTQYF.

In its sample, this clone is medium-sized. V is TRBV11-3 and J is TRBJ2-3; either TRBD1 or TRBD2 may supply D (5 bases each). CDR1 SGHNT and CDR2 YENEEA come from the germline V gene. The V end was cut by 3 bases, the J end by 2 bases, with 18 bases between. The CDR3 runs to 17 residues. The CDR3 is CASSLWGWSEPTDTQYF. The CDR3 DNA reads TGTGCCAGCAGCTTGTGGGGGTGGAGCGAACCCACAGATACGCAGTATTTT.

This clone appeared a few times. Germline is not matched at one junction end, which may reflect a read error. The CDR3: CASSDSAGAEAFF. CDR3 nucleotides: TGTGCCAGCAGTGACTCCGCAGGGGCTGAAGCTTTCTTT. The rearrangement joins TRBV6-8 to TRBJ1-1; D may be TRBD1 (6 bases). Germline V gives CDR1 MNHGY, CDR2 SAAAGT. This CDR3 is built from 13 residues.

This clone has a handful of counts. The chain joins TRBV11-3 to TRBJ2-2; 12 bases line up with TRBD2. The V gene end was trimmed by 4 bases and the J gene end by 7 bases; junction bases not matched to a gene: 4. The CDR3 has 15 amino acids. From germline, CDR1 is SGHNT and CDR2 YENEEA. CDR3 in DNA: TGTGCCAGCAGCTGGACTAGCGGGATTCACGGGGAGCTGTTTTTT. Its translation: CASSWTSGIHGELFF.

The rearrangement links TRBV28 to TRBJ2-2; 7 bases align to TRBD1. The J segment lost 7 bases and the V segment lost 4 bases, leaving 0 bases of the junction unmatched. CDR3 length: 12 amino acids. Germline V lookup: CDR1 MDHEN, CDR2 SYDVKM. Here the CDR3 DNA reads TGTGCCAGCAGTTGGACAGGCGGGGAGCTGTTTTTT. As protein: CASSWTGGELFF. The entire variable domain, with the rest obtained from reference TRBV28 and TRBJ2-2, is as follows: DVKVTQSSRYLVKRTGEKVFLECVQDMDHENMFWYRQDPGLGLRLIYFSYDVKMKEKGDIPEGYSVSREKKERFSLILESASTNQTSMYLCASSWTGGELFFGEGSRLTVL.

The rearrangement uses TRBV11-3 and TRBJ1-2; D call uncertain. The length of the CDR3 is 19 residues. With 3 bases removed from V and 1 base from J, the gap between germline ends came to 24 bases. In germline, CDR1 is SGHNT, CDR2 YENEEA. DNA for the CDR3: TGTGCCAGCAGCTTTCACGGGAATCCCGCCGCCAACCTTAACTATGGCTACACCTTC. Translation: CASSFHGNPAANLNYGYTF.

There are a few counts of this clone. The rearrangement joins TRBV18 to TRBJ1-5, with a tentative D call TRBD1 (5 bases). V lost 2 bases to trimming and J lost 4 bases, with 9 bases between them. Germline V lookup: CDR1 KGHSH, CDR2 LQKENI. The CDR3 loop spans 14 amino acids. The CDR3 DNA sequence: TGTGCCAGCTCACCATCTGGGGGTAATCAGCCCCAGCATTTT. This sequence encodes CASSPSGGNQPQHF.

This clone was seen a handful of times. J is TRBJ2-2 and V is TRBV6-8, with D perhaps TRBD2 (5 bases). The CDR3 consists of 15 residues. CDR1 and CDR2 (germline): MNHGY, SAAAGT. Deletions cut 5 bases from V and 4 bases from J, with 14 bases between. CDR3 in amino acids: CASSVDFRPTGELFF. DNA of the CDR3: TGTGCCAGCAGTGTGGACTTTCGCCCCACCGGGGAGCTGTTTTTT.

This clone was recorded a few times. This chain joins TRBV19 and TRBJ2-3, with 8 positions matching TRBD2. The CDR3 covers 15 residues. Germline CDR1 is LNHDA and CDR2 is SQIVND (reference sequence). V lost 5 bases and J lost 2; bases outside the gene matches: 6. CDR3: CASSPGLGPTDTQYF. In DNA, the CDR3 is TGTGCCAGTAGTCCGGGACTAGGCCCCACAGATACGCAGTATTTT.

This clone is judged medium-sized (0.01 to 0.1%). J is TRBJ1-1 and V is TRBV11-3; tentative D call: TRBD1 (5 bases). Looked up from germline, CDR1 is SGHNT and CDR2 is YENEEA. Trimming pared 3 bases from V and 3 bases from J, leaving 11 bases between. CDR3 length: 14 amino acids. The CDR3 reads CASSLGEWDTEAFF. The CDR3 nucleotides read TGTGCCAGCAGCTTGGGGGAATGGGACACTGAAGCTTTCTTT.

The chain recombines TRBV19 with TRBJ1-5; the match to TRBD1 covers 9 bases. Germline CDR1 and CDR2: LNHDA and SQIVND (reference sequence). J lost 7 bases, V lost 5 bases, and 9 bases had no gene match. There are 15 residues in the CDR3. The CDR3 coding sequence is TGTGCCAGTAGTGTACAGGGACAGGGTATACAGCCCCAGCATTTT. As protein: CASSVQGQGIQPQHF.

This clone is classed as medium-sized. The rearrangement joins TRBV11-3 to TRBJ2-6; unclear D gene. The germline V gene encodes CDR1 SGHNT and CDR2 YENEEA. The CDR3 covers 18 residues. V dropped 5 bases and J dropped 5 bases, with 22 bases sitting between them. The CDR3 nucleotides read TGTGCCAGCAGCAGTCAATGCAGCTCACAAAGTCGGGCCAACGTCCTGACTTTC. As protein: CASSSQCSSQSRANVLTF.

By share, this clone counts as large. The chain employs TRBV30 and TRBJ2-7, with D unclear. CDR1 and CDR2 from the germline V gene are GTSNPN and SVGIG (reference sequence). The CDR3 sequence is 13 residues long. The V end lost 0 bases, the J end lost 5 bases, and 11 bases lay between the germline ends. CDR3 residues: CAWSVALLNEQYF. The CDR3 nucleotides are TGTGCCTGGAGTGTAGCCCTCCTGAACGAGCAGTACTTC. Full variable domain (rest looked up from reference TRBV30 and TRBJ2-7): SQTIHQWPATLVQPVGSPLSLECTVEGTSNPNLYWYRQAAGRGLQLLFYSVGIGQISSEVPQNLSASRPQDRQFILSSKKLLLSDSGFYLCAWSVALLNEQYFGPGTRLTVT.

This clone was seen a few times. The chain has TRBV6-8 and TRBJ1-3, with D possibly being TRBD1 (6 bases). The CDR3 is 14 residues long. CDR1 and CDR2 (germline): MNHGY, SAAAGT. V lost 4 bases and J 2 bases, leaving 9 bases between the germline ends. The CDR3 region has the DNA TGTGCCAGCAGTTCAGGGGAAACTGGAAACACCATATATTTT. It yields the protein CASSSGETGNTIYF.

A few counts support this clone. The gene calls are TRBV6-8 and TRBJ2-3; 7 nucleotides agree with TRBD2. The ends lost 0 bases at V and 2 bases at J; junction bases unmatched: 8. Per the germline V gene, CDR1 is MNHGY and CDR2 is SAAAGT. This CDR3 is built from 17 residues. CDR3: CASSYSTQGGNTDTQYF. The CDR3 DNA sequence: TGTGCCAGCAGTTACTCGACCCAGGGAGGGAACACAGATACGCAGTATTTT.

This sequence joins TRBV19 and TRBJ1-2; TRBD1 aligns across 7 bases. Germline assignment: CDR1 LNHDA and CDR2 SQIVND (reference sequence). The CDR3 sequence is 17 residues long. The J segment lost 4 bases and the V segment lost 8 bases, leaving 19 bases of the junction unmatched. The CDR3 sequence is CASLSQAATGLGYGYTF. CDR3 DNA: TGTGCCAGTCTTTCTCAAGCAGCGACAGGGTTGGGCTATGGCTACACCTTC.

The J gene is TRBJ1-3, the V gene TRBV11-3; D might be TRBD1 (6 bases). Germline CDR1 reads SGHNT; CDR2 reads YENEEA. Trimming pared 2 bases from V and 0 bases from J, leaving 8 bases between. The CDR3 covers 15 residues. As DNA, the CDR3 is TGTGCCAGCAGCTTACAGGGGACCTCTGGAAACACCATATATTTT. The encoded protein is CASSLQGTSGNTIYF.

This chain links TRBV15 with TRBJ1-1, with unresolved D. Germline V gene data show CDR1 as LNHNV and CDR2 as YYDKDF (reference sequence). V was trimmed by 0 bases and J by 3 bases, leaving 11 bases between them. This CDR3 is built from 15 residues. The DNA of the CDR3 is TGTGCCACCAGCAGAGATACAGCAGGCTACACTGAAGCTTTCTTT. Translation gives CATSRDTAGYTEAFF.